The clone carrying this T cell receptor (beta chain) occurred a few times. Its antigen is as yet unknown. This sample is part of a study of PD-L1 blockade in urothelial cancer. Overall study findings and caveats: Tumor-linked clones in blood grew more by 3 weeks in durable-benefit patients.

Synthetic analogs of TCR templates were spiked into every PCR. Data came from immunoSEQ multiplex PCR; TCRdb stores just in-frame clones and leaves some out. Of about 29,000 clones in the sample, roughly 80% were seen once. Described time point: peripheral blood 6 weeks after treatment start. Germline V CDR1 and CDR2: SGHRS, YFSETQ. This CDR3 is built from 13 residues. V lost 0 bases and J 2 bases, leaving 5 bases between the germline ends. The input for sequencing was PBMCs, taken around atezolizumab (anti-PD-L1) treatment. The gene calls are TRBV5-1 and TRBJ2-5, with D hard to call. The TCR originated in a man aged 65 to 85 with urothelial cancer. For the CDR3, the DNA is TGCGCCAGCAGCTTGGGCGGACAAGAGACCCAGTACTTC. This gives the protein CASSLGGQETQYF.